This T cell receptor (beta chain) was captured by sequencing in a study of Ad26.COV2.S vaccination and SARS-CoV-2 variants. Background on the study: In the study, Ad26.COV2.S was injected intramuscularly once, or twice 56 days apart.

Generated by immunoSEQ multiplex PCR, the TCRdb table keeps only in-frame clones and is missing some. The sample has about 400,000 clones; 88% are singletons. CDR3 length: 18 amino acids. CDR1 LGHNA and CDR2 YNFKEQ come from the germline V gene. Trimming removed 0 bases at V and 4 bases at J, with 21 bases between. Note on this clone: Its antigen is still unknown.

The treatment was: some 20 received Ad26.COV2.S at low or high dose, single or two shots; 5 received placebo; per-sample allocation not given. The samples date from day 63 after the first vaccine or placebo injection. Study outcomes and limitations: There was reportedly substantial breadth in spike-specific CD8+ and CD4+ T cell responses after vaccination. Compared with placebo recipients, vaccine recipients had higher spike-specific TCR breadth. Total responses of T cells may have been underestimated by the analyses of TCR breadth and depth.

Specimen: peripheral blood, collected in a trial of Ad26.COV2.S vaccine versus placebo. This receptor was taken from a person aged 18-60 years who received the Ad26.COV2.S COVID-19 vaccine or a placebo. The chain carries TRBV4-2 and TRBJ2-5; D is possibly TRBD1 (5 bases). The CDR3 coding sequence is TGTGCCAGCAGCCAAGAATGGGGCGGCGCAGCTGGGCGAGAGACCCAGTACTTC. Translated: CASSQEWGGAAGRETQYF.